This T cell receptor beta chain was identified during a study of blood T cells in healthy people across ages. The study isolated at least 6 million PBMCs from each sample. PCR was performed a second time for about 7 to 11 cycles using a sample-barcoded 5' primer and a J-beta primer mix. One entry per CDR3 protein, called by TCRdb with MiXCR from the 5' RACE reads. The sample has hundreds of thousands of distinct CDR3 sequences, 40% to 50% seen once. The count of this clonotype is one. Material: blood. The sequence was collected from a man in his 60s in good health.

CDR3 loop: CASSRPGTGQKRNEKLFF. The CDR3 coding sequence is TGTGCCAGCAGCCGGCCCGGGACAGGCCAGAAGAGGAATGAAAAACTGTTTTTT. This chain joins TRBV5-6 and TRBJ1-4; 8 bases align to TRBD1. V was clipped by 4 bases and J by 5 bases; unmatched bases: 16. The germline V gene encodes CDR1 SGHDT and CDR2 YYEEEE. This CDR3 spans 18 amino acids.